This TCR beta chain was identified in a study of blood T cell repertoires in COVID-19. Data came from immunoSEQ multiplex PCR; TCRdb stores just in-frame clones and leaves some out. The profile shows about 320,000 clones, about 87% of them singletons. V was clipped by 6 bases and J by 1 base; unmatched bases: 5. The CDR3 runs 14 residues. The germline gives CDR1 MDHEN, CDR2 SYDVKM. The sequence was collected from a man between 25 and 39 years old who had recovered from COVID-19. The V call is TRBV28, the J call TRBJ2-7; TRBD1 agrees at 8 bases. Sequenced material: PBMCs or T cells enriched from blood (not recorded which). CDR3 residues: CASRVDRDSYEQYF. CDR3 nucleotides: TGTGCCAGCAGGGTGGACAGGGATTCCTACGAGCAGTACTTC.